The sequence of this TCR beta chain was determined in a study of T cells after yellow fever vaccination. The sample holds many counts of this clonotype. Its antigen remains unknown. Trimming took 7 bases from V and 1 from J, leaving 10 bases between them. This CDR3 contains 12 residues. Germline V gives CDR1 SQVTM, CDR2 ANQGSEA. It was through 5'RACE template switching that TCR cDNA was made, with a universal primer site and UMIs added. MiXCR, applied by TCRdb to the 5' RACE reads, yields one record per CDR3 protein. The sample yields 140,000 to 150,000 distinct CDR3 sequences, 6.6% seen once. Study results and caveats: Faster peaking, at day 5 versus 15, marked a secondary response that was weaker. Reappearance after the booster was seen for most primary-vaccination clones, at 96% CD4 and 70% to 90% CD8. Abundant contaminating clonotypes from the bulk population could appear in FACS-sorted repertoires.

The rearrangement links TRBV29-1 to TRBJ1-1, with D unclear. This receptor was taken from a man younger than 45 who received the YFV17D yellow fever vaccine. The sample in question was CD4+ T cells sorted from PBMCs, obtained 10 days after the yellow fever booster vaccination. CDR3 sequence (DNA): TGCAGCGCTTTCGAACCGAACACTGAAGCTTTCTTT. Residues: CSAFEPNTEAFF.